The source of this TCR beta chain is a study of control samples from healthy donors and cancer patients. Libraries were prepared by immunoSEQ multiplex PCR; TCRdb keeps only in-frame clonotypes and omits some of them. The sample holds approximately 120,000 clones; 80% to 90% are singletons and the top ten take around 9%. This CDR3 spans 15 amino acids. CDR1 is SQVTM and CDR2 is ANQGSEA in the germline V gene. J gave up 3 bases and V 0 bases, and 4 bases lay outside the gene matches. The sequence was obtained from a man aged 40-49 years in good health. Sequencing input: blood. The V call is TRBV29-1, the J call TRBJ2-1; 8 nucleotides match TRBD1. Written as DNA, the CDR3 is TGCAGCGTTGAAGATCGCGGGACAGGCTACAATGAGCAGTTCTTC. Translated: CSVEDRGTGYNEQFF.